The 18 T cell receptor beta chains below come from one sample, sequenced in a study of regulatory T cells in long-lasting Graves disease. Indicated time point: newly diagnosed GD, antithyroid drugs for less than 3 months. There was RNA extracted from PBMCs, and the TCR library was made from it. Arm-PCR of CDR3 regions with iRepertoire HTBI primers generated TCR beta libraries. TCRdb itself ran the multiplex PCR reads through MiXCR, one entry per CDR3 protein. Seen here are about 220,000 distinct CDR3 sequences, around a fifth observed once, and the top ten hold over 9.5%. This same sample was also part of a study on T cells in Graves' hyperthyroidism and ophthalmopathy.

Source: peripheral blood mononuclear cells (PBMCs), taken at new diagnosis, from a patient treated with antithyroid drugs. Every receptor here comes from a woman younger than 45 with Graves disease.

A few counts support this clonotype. The CDR3 DNA sequence: TGTGCCAGCAGTCTCTTGGGACCGGGACTAGCTGGGGAGACCCAGTACTTC. Amino acid sequence: CASSLLGPGLAGETQYF. This chain uses TRBV7-9 with TRBJ2-5; 9 bases agree with TRBD2. Germline V lookup: CDR1 SEHNR, CDR2 FQNEAQ (reference sequence). The J segment lost 5 bases and the V segment lost 6 bases, leaving 16 bases of the junction unmatched. The CDR3 has 17 residues.

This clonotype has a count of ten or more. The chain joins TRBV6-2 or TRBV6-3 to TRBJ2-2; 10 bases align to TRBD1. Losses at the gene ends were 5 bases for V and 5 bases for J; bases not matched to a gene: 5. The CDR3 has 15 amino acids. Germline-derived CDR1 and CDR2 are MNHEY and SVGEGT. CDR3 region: CASSRQGASTGELFF. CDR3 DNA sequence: TGTGCCAGCAGTAGACAGGGGGCAAGTACCGGGGAGCTGTTTTTT.

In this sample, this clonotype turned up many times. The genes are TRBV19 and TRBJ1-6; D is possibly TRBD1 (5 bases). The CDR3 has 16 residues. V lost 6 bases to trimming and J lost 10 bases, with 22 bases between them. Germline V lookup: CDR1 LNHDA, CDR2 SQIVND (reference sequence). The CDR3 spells CASSLTEGKERSPLHF. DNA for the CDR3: TGTGCCAGTAGCTTAACGGAGGGGAAGGAAAGATCACCCCTCCACTTT.

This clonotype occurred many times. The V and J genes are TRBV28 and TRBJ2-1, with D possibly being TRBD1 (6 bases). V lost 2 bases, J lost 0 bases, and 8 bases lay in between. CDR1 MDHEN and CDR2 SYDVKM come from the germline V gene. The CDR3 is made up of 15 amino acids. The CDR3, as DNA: TGTGCCAGCAGTTTAGCAGGGGACTCCTACAATGAGCAGTTCTTC. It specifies CASSLAGDSYNEQFF.

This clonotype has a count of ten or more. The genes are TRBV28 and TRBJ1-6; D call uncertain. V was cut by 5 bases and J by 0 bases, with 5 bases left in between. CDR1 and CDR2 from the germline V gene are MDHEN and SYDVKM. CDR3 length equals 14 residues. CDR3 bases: TGTGCCAGCAGTGACATCTCCTATAATTCACCCCTCCACTTT. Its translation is CASSDISYNSPLHF.

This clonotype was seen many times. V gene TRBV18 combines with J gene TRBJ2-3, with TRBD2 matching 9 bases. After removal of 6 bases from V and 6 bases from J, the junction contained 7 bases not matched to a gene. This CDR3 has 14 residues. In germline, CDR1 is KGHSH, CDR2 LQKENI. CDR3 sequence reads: CASSLGTSKDTQYF. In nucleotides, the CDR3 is TGTGCCAGCTCTCTTGGGACTAGCAAGGATACGCAGTATTTT.

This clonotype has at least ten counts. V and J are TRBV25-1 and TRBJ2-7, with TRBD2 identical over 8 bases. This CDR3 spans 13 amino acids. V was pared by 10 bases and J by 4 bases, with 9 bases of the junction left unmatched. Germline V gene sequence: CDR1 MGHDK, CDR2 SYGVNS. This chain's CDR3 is CATGGGVEYEQYF. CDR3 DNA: TGTGCCACCGGGGGGGGAGTGGAATACGAGCAGTACTTC.

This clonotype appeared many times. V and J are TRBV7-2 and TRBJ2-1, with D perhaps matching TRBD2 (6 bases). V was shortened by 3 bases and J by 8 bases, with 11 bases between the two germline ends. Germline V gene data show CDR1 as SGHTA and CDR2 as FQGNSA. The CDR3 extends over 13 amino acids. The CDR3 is CASSLGWGDEQFF. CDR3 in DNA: TGTGCCAGCAGCTTGGGCTGGGGGGATGAGCAGTTCTTC.

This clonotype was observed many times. CDR3 DNA sequence: TGTGCCAGCAGACTAGGGGCTTCCTACAATGAGCAGTTCTTC. As protein: CASRLGASYNEQFF. This chain links TRBV11-3 with TRBJ2-1; D is perhaps TRBD1 or TRBD2 (5 bases each). Germline V gene sequence: CDR1 SGHNT, CDR2 YENEEA. Trimming removed 6 bases at V and 1 base at J, with 10 bases between. This CDR3 region has 14 residues. The variable domain in full, completed from reference TRBV11-3 and TRBJ2-1, reads EAGVVQSPRYKIIEKKQPVAFWCNPISGHNTLYWYLQNLGQGPELLIRYENEEAVDDSQLPKDRFSAERLKGVDSTLKIQPAELGDSAVYLCASRLGASYNEQFFGPGTRLTVL.

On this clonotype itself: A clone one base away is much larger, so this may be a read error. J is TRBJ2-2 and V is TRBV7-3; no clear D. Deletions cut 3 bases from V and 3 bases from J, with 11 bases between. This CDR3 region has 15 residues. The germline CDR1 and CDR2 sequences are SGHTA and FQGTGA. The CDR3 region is CASSFRGSYTGELFF. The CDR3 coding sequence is TGTGCCAGCAGCTTTAGAGGCAGCTACACCGGGGAGCTGTTTTTT.

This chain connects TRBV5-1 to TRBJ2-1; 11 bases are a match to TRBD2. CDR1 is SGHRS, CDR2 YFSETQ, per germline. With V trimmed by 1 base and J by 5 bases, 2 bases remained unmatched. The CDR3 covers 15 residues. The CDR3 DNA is TGCGCCAGCAGCTTGATACTAGCGGGGGACAATGAGCAGTTCTTC. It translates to CASSLILAGDNEQFF.

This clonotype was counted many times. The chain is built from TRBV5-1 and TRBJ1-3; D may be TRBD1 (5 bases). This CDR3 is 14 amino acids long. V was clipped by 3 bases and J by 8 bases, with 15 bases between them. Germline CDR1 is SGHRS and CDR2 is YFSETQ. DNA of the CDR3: TGCGCCAGCAGCTCACCGGGACGGTCAGACACCATATATTTT. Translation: CASSSPGRSDTIYF.

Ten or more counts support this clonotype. The CDR3 DNA reads as TGCAGTGCTTCTACAGGAACTAGCAATCAGCCCCAGCATTTT. Its protein product is CSASTGTSNQPQHF. The V and J genes are TRBV20-1 and TRBJ1-5; maybe TRBD1 (5 bases). The germline V gene encodes CDR1 DFQATT and CDR2 SNEGSKA (reference sequence). The V gene lost 5 bases and the J gene lost 0 bases, with 11 bases spanning the gap. The CDR3 is 14 amino acids.

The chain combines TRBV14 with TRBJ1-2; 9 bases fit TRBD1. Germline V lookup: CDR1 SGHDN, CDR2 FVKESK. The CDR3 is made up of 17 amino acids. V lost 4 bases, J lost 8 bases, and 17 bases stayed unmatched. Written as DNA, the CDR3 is TGTGCCAGCAGCCGCACCTCCGGGACAGGGACCCGGGGGGGCTACACCTTC. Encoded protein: CASSRTSGTGTRGGYTF.

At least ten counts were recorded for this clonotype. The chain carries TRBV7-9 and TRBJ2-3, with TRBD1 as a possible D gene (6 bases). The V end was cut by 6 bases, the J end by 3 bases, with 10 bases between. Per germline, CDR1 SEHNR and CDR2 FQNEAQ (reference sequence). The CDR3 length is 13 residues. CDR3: CASSQDRTDTQYF. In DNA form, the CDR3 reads TGTGCCAGCAGTCAGGACAGAACAGATACGCAGTATTTT.

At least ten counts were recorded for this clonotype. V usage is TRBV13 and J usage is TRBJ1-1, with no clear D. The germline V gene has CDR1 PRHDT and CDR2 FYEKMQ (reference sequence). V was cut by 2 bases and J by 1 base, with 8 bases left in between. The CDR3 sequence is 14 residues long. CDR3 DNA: TGTGCCAGCAGCTTAATACAGAAGAACACTGAAGCTTTCTTT. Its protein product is CASSLIQKNTEAFF.

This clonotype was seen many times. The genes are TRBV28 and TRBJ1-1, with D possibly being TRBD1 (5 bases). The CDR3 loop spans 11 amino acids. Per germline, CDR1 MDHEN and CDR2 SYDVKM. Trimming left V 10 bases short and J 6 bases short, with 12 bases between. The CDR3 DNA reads TGTGCCACCCGGGGGAAGCCTGAAGCTTTCTTT. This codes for CATRGKPEAFF.

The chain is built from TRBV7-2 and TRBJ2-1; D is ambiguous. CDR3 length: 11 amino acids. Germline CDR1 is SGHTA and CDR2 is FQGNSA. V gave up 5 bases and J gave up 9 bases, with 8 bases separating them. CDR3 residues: CASSLGIEQFF. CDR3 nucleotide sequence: TGTGCCAGCAGCCTGGGGATTGAGCAGTTCTTC.